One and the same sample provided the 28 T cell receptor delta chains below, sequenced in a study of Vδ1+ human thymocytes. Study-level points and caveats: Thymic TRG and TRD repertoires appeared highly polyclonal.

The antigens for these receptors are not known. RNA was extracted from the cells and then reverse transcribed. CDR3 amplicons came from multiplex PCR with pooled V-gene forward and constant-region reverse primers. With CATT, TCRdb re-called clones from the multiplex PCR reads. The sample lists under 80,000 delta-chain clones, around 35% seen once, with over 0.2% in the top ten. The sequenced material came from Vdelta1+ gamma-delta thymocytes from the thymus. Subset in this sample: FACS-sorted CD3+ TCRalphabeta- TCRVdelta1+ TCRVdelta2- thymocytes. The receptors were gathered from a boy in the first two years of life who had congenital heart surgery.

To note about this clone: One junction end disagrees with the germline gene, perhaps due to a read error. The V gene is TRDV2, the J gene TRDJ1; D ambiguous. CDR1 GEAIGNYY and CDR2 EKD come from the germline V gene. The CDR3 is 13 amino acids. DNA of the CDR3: TGTGCCTCCGTAGGGTGGGTCCACGATAACCTCATCTTT. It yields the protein CASVGWVHDNLIF.

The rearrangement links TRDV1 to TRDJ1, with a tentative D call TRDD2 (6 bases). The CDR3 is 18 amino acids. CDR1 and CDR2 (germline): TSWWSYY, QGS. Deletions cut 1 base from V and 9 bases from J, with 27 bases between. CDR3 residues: CALGEPPPLPYWFGELIF. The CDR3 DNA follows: TGTGCTCTTGGGGAACCCCCCCCCCTTCCGTACTGGTTTGGAGAACTCATCTTT.

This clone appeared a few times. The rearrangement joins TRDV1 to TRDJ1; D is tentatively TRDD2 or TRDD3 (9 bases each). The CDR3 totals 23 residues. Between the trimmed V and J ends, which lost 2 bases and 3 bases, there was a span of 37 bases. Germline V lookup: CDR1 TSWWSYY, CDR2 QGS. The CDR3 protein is CALGEMWFRPSYGDTLCSDKLIF. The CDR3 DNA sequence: TGTGCTCTTGGGGAAATGTGGTTTCGGCCTTCCTACGGGGATACGTTGTGTTCCGATAAACTCATCTTT.

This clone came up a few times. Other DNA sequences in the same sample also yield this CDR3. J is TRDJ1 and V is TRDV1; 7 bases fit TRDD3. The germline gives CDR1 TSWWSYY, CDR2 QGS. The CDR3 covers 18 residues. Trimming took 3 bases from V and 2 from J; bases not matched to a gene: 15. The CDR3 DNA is TGTGCTCTTGGGGACCCTCCCTTAAGGGGGATTGGGACCGATAAACTCATCTTT. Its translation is CALGDPPLRGIGTDKLIF.

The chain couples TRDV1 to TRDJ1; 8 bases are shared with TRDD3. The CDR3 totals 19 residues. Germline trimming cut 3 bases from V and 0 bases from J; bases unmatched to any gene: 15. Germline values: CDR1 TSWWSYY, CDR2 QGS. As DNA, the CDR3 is TGTGCTCTTGGGGAGCCAACCTCGGGATACGTGGTTTACACCGATAAACTCATCTTT. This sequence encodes CALGEPTSGYVVYTDKLIF.

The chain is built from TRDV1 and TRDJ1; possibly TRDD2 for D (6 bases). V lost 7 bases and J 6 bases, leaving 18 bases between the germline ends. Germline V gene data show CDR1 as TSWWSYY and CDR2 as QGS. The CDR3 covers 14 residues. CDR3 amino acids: CALASYALGYKLIF. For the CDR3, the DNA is TGTGCTCTTGCATCCTACGCTTTGGGGTATAAACTCATCTTT.

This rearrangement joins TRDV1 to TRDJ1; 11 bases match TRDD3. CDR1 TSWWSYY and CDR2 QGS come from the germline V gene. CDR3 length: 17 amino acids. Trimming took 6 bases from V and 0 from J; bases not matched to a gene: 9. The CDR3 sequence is CALGQSGGYAYTDKLIF. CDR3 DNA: TGTGCTCTTGGCCAAAGTGGGGGATACGCCTACACCGATAAACTCATCTTT.

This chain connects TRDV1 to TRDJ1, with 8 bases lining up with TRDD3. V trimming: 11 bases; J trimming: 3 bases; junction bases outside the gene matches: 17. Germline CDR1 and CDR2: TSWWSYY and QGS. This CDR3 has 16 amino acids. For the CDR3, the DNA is TGTGCTGCCGGACGGGGGGGGGATATAGAGGCCGATAAACTCATCTTT. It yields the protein CAAGRGGDIEADKLIF.

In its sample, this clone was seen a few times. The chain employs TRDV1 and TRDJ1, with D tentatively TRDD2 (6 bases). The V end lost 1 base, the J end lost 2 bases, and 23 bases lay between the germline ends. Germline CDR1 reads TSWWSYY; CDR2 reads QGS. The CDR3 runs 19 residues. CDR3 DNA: TGTGCTCTTGGGGAACGTAAGCCTTTCCTATCTTTGGATACCGATAAACTCATCTTT. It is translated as CALGERKPFLSLDTDKLIF.

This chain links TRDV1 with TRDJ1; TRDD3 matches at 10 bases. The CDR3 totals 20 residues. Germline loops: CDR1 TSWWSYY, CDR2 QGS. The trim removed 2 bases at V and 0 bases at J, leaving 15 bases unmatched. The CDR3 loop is CALGEVPPVWGIINTDKLIF. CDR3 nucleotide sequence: TGTGCTCTTGGGGAAGTCCCTCCGGTCTGGGGGATAATAAACACCGATAAACTCATCTTT.

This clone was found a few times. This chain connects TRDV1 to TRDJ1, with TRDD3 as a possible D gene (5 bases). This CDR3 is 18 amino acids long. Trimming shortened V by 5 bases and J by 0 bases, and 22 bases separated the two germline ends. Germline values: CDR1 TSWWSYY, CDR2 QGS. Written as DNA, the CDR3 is TGTGCTCTTGGGCTAAGGGGCGATACTCTGTCGTACACCGATAAACTCATCTTT. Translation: CALGLRGDTLSYTDKLIF.

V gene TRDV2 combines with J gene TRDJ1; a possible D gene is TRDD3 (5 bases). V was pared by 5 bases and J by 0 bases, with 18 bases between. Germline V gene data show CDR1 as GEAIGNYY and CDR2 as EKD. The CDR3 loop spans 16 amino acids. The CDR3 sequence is CACASMVLGDTDKLIF. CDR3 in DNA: TGTGCCTGTGCCTCGATGGTACTTGGGGACACCGATAAACTCATCTTT.

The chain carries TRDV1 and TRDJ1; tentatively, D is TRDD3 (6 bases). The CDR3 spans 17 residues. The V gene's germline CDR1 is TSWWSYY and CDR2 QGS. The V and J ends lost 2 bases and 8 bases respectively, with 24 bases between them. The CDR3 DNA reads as TGTGCTCTTGGGGAAGTTCATTATGCCCAGCTGGGGAGAAAACTCATCTTT. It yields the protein CALGEVHYAQLGRKLIF.

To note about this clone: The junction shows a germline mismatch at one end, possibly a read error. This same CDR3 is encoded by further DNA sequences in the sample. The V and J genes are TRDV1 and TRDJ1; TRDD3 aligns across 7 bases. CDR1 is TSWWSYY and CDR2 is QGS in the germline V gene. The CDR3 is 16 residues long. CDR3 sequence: CALGVRDTLLADKLIF. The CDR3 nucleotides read TGTGCTCTTGGGGTAAGGGATACACTTCTAGCCGATAAGCTCATCTTT.

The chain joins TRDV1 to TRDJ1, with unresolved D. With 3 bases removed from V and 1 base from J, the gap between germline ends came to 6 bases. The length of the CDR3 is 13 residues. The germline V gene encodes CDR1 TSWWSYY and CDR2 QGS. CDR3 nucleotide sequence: TGTGCTCTTGGGGACCCGATCACCGATAAACTCATCTTT. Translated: CALGDPITDKLIF.

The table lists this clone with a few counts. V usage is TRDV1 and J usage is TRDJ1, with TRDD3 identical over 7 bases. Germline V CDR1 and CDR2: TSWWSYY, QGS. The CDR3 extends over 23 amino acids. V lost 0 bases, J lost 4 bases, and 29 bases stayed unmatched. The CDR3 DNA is TGTGCTCTTGGGGAACTCTACTTCGGAACCCCAGATCTCGCGCCTGGGGGGGTCGATAAACTCATCTTT. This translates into CALGELYFGTPDLAPGGVDKLIF.

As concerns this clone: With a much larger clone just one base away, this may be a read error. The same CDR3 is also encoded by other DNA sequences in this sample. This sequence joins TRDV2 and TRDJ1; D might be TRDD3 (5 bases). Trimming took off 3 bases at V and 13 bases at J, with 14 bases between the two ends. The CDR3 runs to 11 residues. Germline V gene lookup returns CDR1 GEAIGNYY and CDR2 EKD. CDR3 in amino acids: CACDWGILAIF. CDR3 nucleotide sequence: TGTGCCTGTGACTGGGGCATACTCGCCATCTTT.

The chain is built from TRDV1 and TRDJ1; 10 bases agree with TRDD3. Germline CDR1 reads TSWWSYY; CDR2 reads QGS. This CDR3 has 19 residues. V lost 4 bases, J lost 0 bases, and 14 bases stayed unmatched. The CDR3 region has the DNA TGTGCTCTTGGGGCATACCGCGATGGGGGATACTCCTACACCGATAAACTCATCTTT. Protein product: CALGAYRDGGYSYTDKLIF.

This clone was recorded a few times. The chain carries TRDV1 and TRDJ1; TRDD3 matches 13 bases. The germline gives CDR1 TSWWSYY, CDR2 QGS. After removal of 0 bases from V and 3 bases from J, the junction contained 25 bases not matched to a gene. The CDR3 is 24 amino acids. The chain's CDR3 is CALGELISYELGDTRGYGSDKLIF. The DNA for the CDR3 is TGTGCTCTTGGGGAACTAATCTCCTACGAACTGGGGGATACGCGAGGGTACGGGTCCGATAAACTCATCTTT.

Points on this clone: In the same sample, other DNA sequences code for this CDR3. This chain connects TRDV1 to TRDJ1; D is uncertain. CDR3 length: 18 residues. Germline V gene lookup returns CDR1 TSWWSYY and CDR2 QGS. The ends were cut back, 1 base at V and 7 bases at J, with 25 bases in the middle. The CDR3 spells CALGEPFRTHRPRSKLIF. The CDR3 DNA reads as TGTGCTCTTGGGGAACCTTTCCGGACCCATCGACCACGGAGTAAACTCATCTTT.

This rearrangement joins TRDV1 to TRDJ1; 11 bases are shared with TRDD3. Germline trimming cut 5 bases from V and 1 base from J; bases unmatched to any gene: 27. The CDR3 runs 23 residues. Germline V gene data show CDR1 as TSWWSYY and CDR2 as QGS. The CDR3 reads CALGQGLLLPHWGITRSTDKLIF. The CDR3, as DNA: TGTGCTCTTGGGCAGGGCCTTCTCCTGCCCCACTGGGGGATAACGAGGAGCACCGATAAACTCATCTTT.

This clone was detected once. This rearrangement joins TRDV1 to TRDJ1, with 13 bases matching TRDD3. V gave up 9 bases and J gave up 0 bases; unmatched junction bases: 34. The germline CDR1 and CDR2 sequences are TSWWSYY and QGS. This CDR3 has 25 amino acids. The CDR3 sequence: CALGGLFLPGLLGDTLGGYTDKLIF. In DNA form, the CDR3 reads TGTGCTCTCGGAGGTCTCTTCCTACCGGGACTACTGGGGGATACGTTGGGTGGGTACACCGATAAACTCATCTTT.

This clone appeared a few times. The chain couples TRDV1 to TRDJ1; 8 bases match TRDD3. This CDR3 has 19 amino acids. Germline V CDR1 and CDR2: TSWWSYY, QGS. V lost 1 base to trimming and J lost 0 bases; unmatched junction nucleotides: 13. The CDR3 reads CALGERGSLWGRYTDKLIF. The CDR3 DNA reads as TGTGCTCTTGGGGAACGGGGCTCCCTCTGGGGGAGATACACCGATAAACTCATCTTT.

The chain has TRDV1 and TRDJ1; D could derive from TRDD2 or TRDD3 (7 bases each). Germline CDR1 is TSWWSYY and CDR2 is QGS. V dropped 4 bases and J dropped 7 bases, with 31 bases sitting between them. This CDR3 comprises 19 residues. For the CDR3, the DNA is TGTGCTCTTGGGGTCGGAGTCCTTCCTCCAGTACTGGGGATCCCTAAACTCATCTTT. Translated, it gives CALGVGVLPPVLGIPKLIF.

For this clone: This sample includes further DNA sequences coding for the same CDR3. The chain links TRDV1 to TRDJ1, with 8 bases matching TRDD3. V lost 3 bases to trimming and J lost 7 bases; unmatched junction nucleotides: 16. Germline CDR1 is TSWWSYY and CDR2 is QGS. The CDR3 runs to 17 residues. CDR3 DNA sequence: TGTGCTCTTGGGGACCACACCGGTCTGGGGGACGCAGGTAAACTCATCTTT. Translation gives CALGDHTGLGDAGKLIF.

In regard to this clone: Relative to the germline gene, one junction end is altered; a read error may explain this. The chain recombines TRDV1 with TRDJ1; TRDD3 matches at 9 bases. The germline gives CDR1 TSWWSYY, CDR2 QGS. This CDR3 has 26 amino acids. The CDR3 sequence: CALGEPCFADSLHWGTDRPLPYKPIF. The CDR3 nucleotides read TGTGCTCTTGGGGAACCCTGTTTCGCTGACAGCCTACACTGGGGGACAGATAGGCCATTACCCTATAAACCCATCTTT.

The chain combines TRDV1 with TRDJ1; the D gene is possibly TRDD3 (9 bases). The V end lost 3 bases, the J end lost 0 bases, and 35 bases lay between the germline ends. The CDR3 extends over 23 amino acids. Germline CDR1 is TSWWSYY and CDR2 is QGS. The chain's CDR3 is CALGDNVPSYLSGGWLYTDKLIF. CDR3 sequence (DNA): TGTGCTCTTGGGGACAACGTGCCTTCCTATCTCTCTGGGGGATGGCTGTACACCGATAAACTCATCTTT.

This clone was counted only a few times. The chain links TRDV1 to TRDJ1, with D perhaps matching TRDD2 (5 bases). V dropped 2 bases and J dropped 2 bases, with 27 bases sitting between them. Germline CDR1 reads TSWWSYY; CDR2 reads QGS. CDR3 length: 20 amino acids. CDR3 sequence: CALGEFLPQDRSWLTDKLIF. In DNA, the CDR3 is TGTGCTCTTGGGGAATTTCTTCCCCAAGACCGATCGTGGTTAACCGATAAACTCATCTTT.